The 24 T cell receptor beta chains below come from one sample, sequenced in a study of vaccination effects on CD4 cells after COVID-19. No cognate antigen is known for these TCRs. Antigen-specific CD4+ T cells expanded by the ViraFEST assay with viral peptide pools were then sequenced. Following culture for approximately 11 days, CD4+ T cells were isolated. Each participant was given two doses of one vaccine (BNT162b2 or mRNA-1273). Sequenced by immunoSEQ multiplex PCR; TCRdb stores in-frame clones only, minus some. The sample holds about 26,000 clones; 60% to 80% are singletons and the top ten take roughly 6%. The specimen was CD4+ T cells from PBMCs cultured with SARS-CoV-2 spike peptides, collected after COVID-19 vaccination. The receptors derive from a human donor who received a COVID-19 vaccine. Some clones in this sample may be carry-over from other donors' samples.

The chain recombines TRBV20-1 with TRBJ2-5; D unresolved. CDR3 size: 10 residues. Germline assignment: CDR1 DFQATT and CDR2 SNEGSKA (reference sequence). V was cut by 3 bases and J by 7 bases, with 6 bases left in between. The chain's CDR3 is CSASGGTQYF. DNA for the CDR3: TGCAGTGCTAGCGGCGGGACCCAGTACTTC.

This clone was counted only a few times. V is TRBV18 and J is TRBJ1-6; D is unclear. The CDR3 is 15 residues long. V dropped 1 base and J dropped 6 bases, with 10 bases sitting between them. The germline CDR1 and CDR2 sequences are KGHSH and LQKENI. The CDR3 sequence is CASSPRMGFNSPLHF. In DNA form, the CDR3 reads TGTGCCAGCTCACCACGAATGGGGTTTAATTCACCCCTCCACTTT.

This sequence joins TRBV6-5 and TRBJ1-2; a weak D match, TRBD1 (6 bases). The V end lost 5 bases, the J end lost 8 bases, and 15 bases lay between the germline ends. The CDR3 covers 13 residues. CDR1 is MNHEY, CDR2 SVGAGI, per germline. CDR3 loop: CASSPKKGGGYTF. The CDR3 DNA reads as TGTGCCAGCAGTCCAAAAAAGGGGGGGGGCTACACCTTC.

This clone occurred a few times. V and J are TRBV18 and TRBJ1-2; D not certain. The germline V and J ends were trimmed by 4 bases and 5 bases, with 8 bases remaining between them. This CDR3 contains 12 residues. Germline values: CDR1 KGHSH, CDR2 LQKENI. The CDR3 region has the DNA TGTGCCAGCTCACTGGACGGATATGGCTACACCTTC. It is translated as CASSLDGYGYTF.

V gene TRBV18 combines with J gene TRBJ2-3, with D perhaps matching TRBD2 (7 bases). The CDR3 covers 15 residues. Germline assignment: CDR1 KGHSH and CDR2 LQKENI. V was clipped by 5 bases and J by 5 bases, with 17 bases between them. CDR3 nucleotide sequence: TGTGCCAGCTCAGCTCGGGGGGACACAAGAGATACGCAGTATTTT. Translated: CASSARGDTRDTQYF. The complete variable domain, with remaining parts taken from reference TRBV18 and TRBJ2-3, reads NAGVMQNPRHLVRRRGQEARLRCSPMKGHSHVYWYRQLPEEGLKFMVYLQKENIIDESGMPKERFSAEFPKEGPSILRIQQVVRGDSAAYFCASSARGDTRDTQYFGPGTRLTVL.

The chain carries TRBV30 and TRBJ1-2; no clear D. Germline loops: CDR1 GTSNPN, CDR2 SVGIG (reference sequence). V was cut by 1 base and J by 0 bases, with 15 bases left in between. This CDR3 is 16 amino acids long. CDR3 region: CAWSGIWTGTNYGYTF. The CDR3 DNA reads TGTGCCTGGAGTGGGATATGGACGGGCACTAACTATGGCTACACCTTC.

This clone was found a few times. This chain links TRBV11-2 with TRBJ2-1, with 9 bases identical to TRBD2. From germline, CDR1 is SGHAT and CDR2 FQNNGV. V lost 5 bases and J lost 6; bases outside the gene matches: 8. The CDR3 spans 15 residues. In nucleotides, the CDR3 is TGTGCCAGCAGCCTAGGGGCGGGGGGGCCCAATGAGCAGTTCTTC. It encodes CASSLGAGGPNEQFF.

CDR3 sequence (DNA): TGTGCCAGCAGTTCGGACAGGGGGTTCTATGGCTACACCTTC. Translated, it gives CASSSDRGFYGYTF. The chain has TRBV6-5 and TRBJ1-2; 10 bases fit TRBD1. This CDR3 is built from 14 residues. Germline-derived CDR1 and CDR2 are MNHEY and SVGAGI. J gave up 4 bases and V 4 bases, and 3 bases lay outside the gene matches.

The chain joins TRBV7-9 to TRBJ2-5, with TRBD1 matching over 11 bases. The V segment lost 2 bases and the J segment 2 bases; nucleotides outside the gene matches: 4. Per germline, CDR1 SEHNR and CDR2 FQNEAQ (reference sequence). There are 16 residues in the CDR3. The CDR3 region has the DNA TGTGCCAGCAGCTTACTGGGACAGGGGGAACAAGAGACCCAGTACTTC. Amino acids: CASSLLGQGEQETQYF.

This sequence joins TRBV4-1 and TRBJ1-4; a weak D match, TRBD1 (5 bases). CDR3 length: 15 amino acids. V dropped 6 bases and J dropped 5 bases, with 16 bases sitting between them. Germline lookup yields CDR1 MGHRA and CDR2 YSYEKL. The CDR3 region is CASSLTGLRNEKLFF. The DNA of the CDR3 is TGCGCCAGCAGTCTTACGGGGCTTCGGAATGAAAAACTGTTTTTT.

This clone was recorded a few times. Here the CDR3 reads CASRVDRNTEAFF. The CDR3 DNA reads TGTGCCAGCAGGGTCGACAGAAACACTGAAGCTTTCTTT. V and J are TRBV5-4 and TRBJ1-1, with TRBD1 as a possible D gene (5 bases). The V end lost 5 bases, the J end lost 2 bases, and 10 bases lay between the germline ends. Germline CDR1 and CDR2: SGHNT and YYREEE (reference sequence). This CDR3 is 13 amino acids long.

The V and J genes are TRBV6-6 and TRBJ2-3; D unresolved. The germline CDR1 and CDR2 sequences are MNHNY and SVGAGI (reference sequence). CDR3 length: 12 residues. Trimming stripped 6 bases from V and 6 bases from J, with 10 bases between. In DNA, the CDR3 is TGTGCCAGCAGCCCTATGAGGGATACGCAGTATTTT. Amino acids: CASSPMRDTQYF.

This chain joins TRBV3-1 (or the pseudogene TRBV3-2) and TRBJ2-3; the D gene is possibly TRBD2 (6 bases). The CDR3 consists of 13 residues. Germline V gene lookup returns CDR1 LGHDT and CDR2 YNNKEL (reference sequence). Trimming removed 1 base at V and 11 bases at J, with 13 bases between. CDR3 DNA: TGTGCCAGCAGCCAAGGTTCCGGGAGCAAGCAGTATTTT. It translates to CASSQGSGSKQYF.

V and J are TRBV24-1 and TRBJ1-2; D possibly corresponds to TRBD1 (5 bases). Germline V gene sequence: CDR1 KGHDR, CDR2 SFDVKD. The CDR3 spans 14 residues. Between the trimmed V and J ends, which lost 1 base and 6 bases, there was a span of 11 bases. The CDR3 coding sequence is TGTGCCACCAGTGATTTCGGGGGAGCGGATGGCTACACCTTC. As protein: CATSDFGGADGYTF.

This clone was seen a few times. This chain links TRBV5-1 with TRBJ2-1; TRBD1 might be the D (6 bases). This CDR3 has 14 residues. Trimming shortened V by 4 bases and J by 8 bases, and 16 bases separated the two germline ends. Germline V lookup: CDR1 SGHRS, CDR2 YFSETQ. The CDR3 DNA reads as TGCGCCAGCAGCCCAGAACAGGGTCTTCATGAGCAGTTCTTC. As protein: CASSPEQGLHEQFF.

This chain connects TRBV5-8 to TRBJ2-1, with TRBD1 matching over 9 bases. The CDR3 is 18 residues long. The trim removed 6 bases at V and 6 bases at J, leaving 19 bases unmatched. Germline values: CDR1 SGHTS, CDR2 YDEGEE. The DNA of the CDR3 is TGTGCCAGCATCACTTCACTCCAAAGACAGGGGGGGATCAATGAGCAGTTCTTC. Amino acids: CASITSLQRQGGINEQFF.

The V gene is TRBV6-5, the J gene TRBJ1-1; 8 bases are shared with TRBD1. J lost 2 bases, V lost 3 bases, and 8 bases had no gene match. This CDR3 spans 16 amino acids. The V gene's germline CDR1 is MNHEY and CDR2 SVGAGI. The CDR3 DNA reads as TGTGCCAGCAGTTATATCGGGCAGGGGGCTAACACTGAAGCTTTCTTT. This encodes CASSYIGQGANTEAFF.

The V call is TRBV6-2 or TRBV6-3, the J call TRBJ2-7, with no clear D. V was trimmed by 6 bases and J by 5 bases, leaving 17 bases between them. Germline CDR1 MNHEY, CDR2 SVGEGT. There are 14 residues in the CDR3. CDR3 coding DNA: TGTGCCAGCAGCCCTCGACGCGTCGGCGACGAGCAGTACGTC. This encodes CASSPRRVGDEQYV.

The rearrangement joins TRBV30 to TRBJ1-2; possible D gene TRBD1, 5 bases. Germline V CDR1 and CDR2: GTSNPN, SVGIG (reference sequence). Deletions cut 4 bases from V and 0 bases from J, with 15 bases between. This CDR3 is built from 15 residues. The CDR3 spells CAWTFGRGTNYGYTF. In DNA, the CDR3 is TGTGCCTGGACCTTTGGACGGGGCACTAACTATGGCTACACCTTC. Together with reference TRBV30 and TRBJ1-2, the CDR3 gives the full variable domain: SQTIHQWPATLVQPVGSPLSLECTVEGTSNPNLYWYRQAAGRGLQLLFYSVGIGQISSEVPQNLSASRPQDRQFILSSKKLLLSDSGFYLCAWTFGRGTNYGYTFGSGTRLTVV.

This chain joins TRBV29-1 and TRBJ2-3; 7 bases are shared with TRBD2. Germline V gene data show CDR1 as SQVTM and CDR2 as ANQGSEA. The CDR3 is 15 amino acids. CDR3 sequence reads: CTAGRFGGEGDTQYF. CDR3 DNA sequence: TGCACCGCTGGGAGGTTTGGCGGGGAGGGGGATACGCAGTATTTT.

This clone was counted a few times. V gene TRBV24-1 combines with J gene TRBJ2-1; D may match TRBD1 or TRBD2 (6 bases each). CDR1 is KGHDR, CDR2 SFDVKD, per germline. V was shortened by 4 bases and J by 7 bases, with 19 bases between the two germline ends. This CDR3 is built from 16 residues. The CDR3 sequence is CATSDPEGGGRNEQFF. DNA for the CDR3: TGTGCCACCAGTGACCCCGAGGGTGGGGGGCGGAATGAGCAGTTCTTC.

V usage is TRBV5-4 and J usage is TRBJ1-2, with D maybe TRBD1 (6 bases). The CDR3 consists of 14 residues. V shed 4 bases and J shed 4 bases, with 14 bases lying between them. The germline V gene has CDR1 SGHNT and CDR2 YYREEE (reference sequence). CDR3 bases: TGTGCCAGCAGCCCCGAACAGGGATCCTATGGCTACACCTTC. Translating it yields CASSPEQGSYGYTF.

This clone was counted only a few times. The gene calls are TRBV3-1 (or the pseudogene TRBV3-2) and TRBJ1-5; tentative D call: TRBD1 (6 bases). CDR3 length equals 14 residues. Trimming left V 4 bases short and J 4 bases short, with 11 bases between. Per germline, CDR1 LGHDT and CDR2 YNNKEL (reference sequence). Written as DNA, the CDR3 is TGTGCCAGCAGCCTGAGGACAGCAAATCAGCCCCAGCATTTT. Its protein product is CASSLRTANQPQHF.

The J gene is TRBJ2-3, the V gene TRBV24-1, with a possible D match to TRBD1 (6 bases). The CDR3 has 13 residues. Trimming removed 3 bases at V and 7 bases at J, with 10 bases between. Germline loops: CDR1 KGHDR, CDR2 SFDVKD. The CDR3 sequence is CATSDTGLYTQYF. CDR3 nucleotides: TGTGCCACCAGTGATACAGGGTTATATACGCAGTATTTT.